These T cell receptor beta chains were read from a single sample in a study of blood T cell repertoires in COVID-19. Using immunoSEQ multiplex PCR, the repertoire was profiled, and TCRdb retains in-frame clones only, with some absent. This sample has roughly 280,000 clones, with around 89% found just once. The specimen was PBMCs or T cells enriched from blood (not recorded which). The receptors derive from a woman in her twenties or thirties with acute COVID-19. The CDR3 runs from the conserved cysteine through the conserved F or W. A D gene is named only where the DNA matches it firmly. Some rows have no size entry. The others give once, few or many, or a class for an expanded clone.

d_call j_call v_call clone_size cdr3_nt cdr3_aa
. TRBJ1-1 TRBV6-5 . TGTGCCAGCAGTTACGGACAGCTTATTAACACTGAAGCTTTCTTT CASSYGQLINTEAFF
TRBD1 TRBJ1-6 TRBV14 . TGTGCCAGCAGCCAAGGGACAGGGGAATCACCCCTCCACTTT CASSQGTGESPLHF
. TRBJ2-7 TRBV14 . TGTGCCAGCAGCTCCTCAGGGGTCGAGCAGTACTTC CASSSSGVEQYF
. TRBJ1-1 TRBV9 . TGTGCCAGCAGCGCTACGGGGGGGCAGAACACTGAAGCTTTCTTT CASSATGGQNTEAFF
TRBD2 TRBJ2-7 TRBV5-1 . TGCGCCAGCAGCGAGACTAGCGGGAGGGGTACCCGCGAGCAGTACTTC CASSETSGRGTREQYF
TRBD2 TRBJ2-1 TRBV24-1 . TGTGCCACCCGCCCTAGCGGGGAGTACAATGAGCAGTTCTTC CATRPSGEYNEQFF
. TRBJ2-2 TRBV7-9 . TGTGCCAGCAGCTTAGTCTTCGGGGGAGGAGGAACCGGGGAGCTGTTTTTT CASSLVFGGGGTGELFF
TRBD2 TRBJ2-7 TRBV6-4 . TGTGCCAGCAGTCACGCTAGCGGAGAAGATTCCTACGAGCAGTACTTC CASSHASGEDSYEQYF
. TRBJ1-5 TRBV5-8 . TGTGCCAGCAGCTTGGACAGGAAGGTGGGCAATCAGCCCCAGCATTTT CASSLDRKVGNQPQHF
. TRBJ2-7 TRBV6-5 . TGTGCCAGCAGTTACTCAGGACTACAATCCTACGAGCAGTACTTC CASSYSGLQSYEQYF
. TRBJ1-2 TRBV5-1 . TGCGCCAGCAGCCGAATATTATCAACAGGCGTCCCTTATGGCTACACCTTC CASSRILSTGVPYGYTF
. TRBJ1-1 TRBV7-9 . TGTGCCAGCAGCTTATTCGGGGACACTGAAGCTTTCTTT CASSLFGDTEAFF
TRBD2 TRBJ2-3 TRBV12-5 . TGTGCTAGTGGTTCCGGACTAGCGGGAGAAACAGATACGCAGTATTTT CASGSGLAGETDTQYF
TRBD1 TRBJ1-2 TRBV7-9 once TGTGCCAGCAGCTTCCTACAGGGGGCGAATGGCTACACCTTC CASSFLQGANGYTF
TRBD2 TRBJ2-6 TRBV10-3 . TGTGCCACCCCAGCGGGACCCTCTGGGGCCAACGTCCTGACTTTC CATPAGPSGANVLTF
. TRBJ1-5 TRBV18 . TGTGCCAGCTCCATAAATACAGGGAGGGATCAGCCCCAGCATTTT CASSINTGRDQPQHF
. TRBJ2-7 TRBV6-5 . TGTGCCAGCCTTCAAAGGGGGGGCTACGAGCAGTACTTC CASLQRGGYEQYF
. TRBJ2-1 TRBV27 once TGTGCCAGCAGTTTATTCCCCGACAGGCGGACCTACAATGAGCAGTTCTTC CASSLFPDRRTYNEQFF
TRBD2 TRBJ2-1 TRBV27 . TGTGCCAGCAGTCCATCGACAAGCGGGAGACCCTACAATGAGCAGTTCTTC CASSPSTSGRPYNEQFF
. TRBJ1-1 TRBV19 . TGTGCCAGTAGTATATATATGAACACTGAAGCTTTCTTT CASSIYMNTEAFF
. TRBJ1-4 TRBV5-1 . TGCGCCAGCAGCTTGACCGGGGACTTACGTTCCGACGAAAAACTGTTTTTT CASSLTGDLRSDEKLFF
. TRBJ2-7 TRBV27 . TGTGCCACAGGCGAAAGGTCTTCCTACGAGCAGTACTTC CATGERSSYEQYF
TRBD2 TRBJ2-3 TRBV13 . TGTGCCAGCAGCTCGCCGGAGTCTGCGGGAGAAATAGATACGCAGTATTTT CASSSPESAGEIDTQYF
TRBD2 TRBJ2-3 TRBV3-1/TRBV3-2 . TGTGCCAGCAGCCAAGATCCGGGCGGGACTAGCGCGTATTTT CASSQDPGGTSAYF
TRBD2 TRBJ2-1 TRBV6-4 . TGTGCCAGCAGTACGACTAGCGGCACCTACAATGAGCAGTTCTTC CASSTTSGTYNEQFF
. TRBJ2-1 TRBV11-3 . TGTGCCAGCAGCGGAGACAGGTACAATGAGCAGTTCTTC CASSGDRYNEQFF
TRBD1 TRBJ2-7 TRBV7-9 . TGTGCCAGCAGCCCCGGGACAGGCAATTACGAGCAGTACTTC CASSPGTGNYEQYF
TRBD1 TRBJ2-2 TRBV11-3 . TGTGCCAGCAGCTTCTATCGGAGGGACAGGGGGACCGGGGAGCTGTTTTTT CASSFYRRDRGTGELFF
TRBD1 TRBJ2-7 TRBV3-1/TRBV3-2 . TGTGCCAGCAGCCAAGCTCCGGGACAGGGGTCACTTTCCTCCTACGAGCAGTACTTC CASSQAPGQGSLSSYEQYF
. TRBJ2-6 TRBV19 . TGTGCCAGTAGTATCCCAGGAAGCCCTGGGGCCAACGTCCTGACTTTC CASSIPGSPGANVLTF
. TRBJ1-1 TRBV29-1 . TGCAGCGTTGCAGCCCGCGGACAGCTACTAATGAACACTGAAGCTTTCTTT CSVAARGQLLMNTEAFF
. TRBJ2-6 TRBV19 . TGTGCCAGTAGCGGGGATCGGCAGGGGGCCAACGTCCTGACTTTC CASSGDRQGANVLTF
. TRBJ2-3 TRBV3-1/TRBV3-2 . TGTGCCAGCAGCCGAACGGGGACAGATACGCAGTATTTT CASSRTGTDTQYF
TRBD2 TRBJ2-7 TRBV2 . TGTGCCAGCAGTCCCCCGGGACTAGCGCCGAGCTCCTACGAGCAGTACTTC CASSPPGLAPSSYEQYF
. TRBJ1-1 TRBV5-1 . TGCGCCAGCAGCCCCCTCGGAGGGAGGGGCACTGAAGCTTTCTTT CASSPLGGRGTEAFF
. TRBJ2-1 TRBV7-9 . TGTGCCAGCAGCATATACCAATCCGGGAGTCTCGACAATGAGCAGTTCTTC CASSIYQSGSLDNEQFF
. TRBJ2-6 TRBV21-1 . TGTGCCAGCAGCAAAGGACACAGGGGATCTGGGGCCAACGTCCTGACTTTC CASSKGHRGSGANVLTF
. TRBJ2-3 TRBV7-2 . TGTGCCAGCAGCTTAGATCCACACACAGATACGCAGTATTTT CASSLDPHTDTQYF
TRBD2 TRBJ2-3 TRBV5-6 . TGTGCCAGCAGGCCCGGGACTAGCGGCACATATACGCAGTATTTT CASRPGTSGTYTQYF
. TRBJ1-5 TRBV28 . TGTGCCAGCACCTTAACCGCAGGGAATCAGCCCCAGCATTTT CASTLTAGNQPQHF
. TRBJ1-6 TRBV19 . TGTGCCAGTACCCCGGCGGCAGGGTTTAATTCACCCCTCCACTTT CASTPAAGFNSPLHF
TRBD1 TRBJ1-2 TRBV6-5 few TGTGCCAGCAGTACACGGACAGGCCTGGGCTATGGCTACACCTTC CASSTRTGLGYGYTF
TRBD2 TRBJ2-7 TRBV5-1 once TGCGCCAGCAGCTTGGAGACTAGCGGGAGGGGTTACGAGCAGTACTTC CASSLETSGRGYEQYF
. TRBJ2-3 TRBV6-5 . TGTGCCAGCAGTTGGAGGGGGCGTATGCTAGATACGCAGTATTTT CASSWRGRMLDTQYF
TRBD1 TRBJ1-5 TRBV7-9 . TGTGCCAGCAGCTTCCAGGGGGGAAATCAGCCCCAGCATTTT CASSFQGGNQPQHF
. TRBJ1-6 TRBV30 . TGTGCCTGCACTTATGGACAGTCGGGTTCACCCCTCCACTTT CACTYGQSGSPLHF
. TRBJ1-4 TRBV29-1 . TGCAGCGTTGGGACCAGGGGCTATGGTGAAAAACTGTTTTTT CSVGTRGYGEKLFF
. TRBJ2-1 TRBV3-1/TRBV3-2 . TGTGCCAGCAGCCTAGCAGAACCACCCTACAATGAGCAGTTCTTC CASSLAEPPYNEQFF
. TRBJ2-7 TRBV18 . TGTGCCAGCTCACCCGGGGAGGGGGTGCTCATGGACGAGCAGTACTTC CASSPGEGVLMDEQYF
. TRBJ2-5 TRBV9 . TGTGCCAGCAGCGTAGCGGGAGAGCGGTTTGAGACCCAGTACTTC CASSVAGERFETQYF
. TRBJ1-6 TRBV27 few TGTGCCAGCAGCCCCTTCGGACAGCTCTATAATTCACCCCTCCACTTT CASSPFGQLYNSPLHF